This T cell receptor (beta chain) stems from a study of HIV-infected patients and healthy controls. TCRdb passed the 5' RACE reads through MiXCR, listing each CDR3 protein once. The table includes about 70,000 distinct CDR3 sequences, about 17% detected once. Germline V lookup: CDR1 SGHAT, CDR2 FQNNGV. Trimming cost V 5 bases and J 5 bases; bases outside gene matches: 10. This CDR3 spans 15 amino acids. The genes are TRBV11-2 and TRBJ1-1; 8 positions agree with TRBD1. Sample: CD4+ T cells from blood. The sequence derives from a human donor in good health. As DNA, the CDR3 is TGTGCCAGCAGCCAGGGACAGGTCTACGGTACTGAAGCTTTCTTT. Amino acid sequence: CASSQGQVYGTEAFF.